This TCR beta chain is drawn from a study of cytomegalovirus exposure and HLA in healthy donors. Regarding the study as a whole: Reports showed the classifier diagnosing cytomegalovirus status with high specificity and sensitivity. Most TCRs appeared rarely, but some public TCRs recurred in many donors. A missense variant in DCLRE1C was later tied to TCR beta V- and J-gene trimming.

These donors, healthy bone marrow donors, were studied. J gave up 2 bases and V 3 bases, and 5 bases lay outside the gene matches. The V gene's germline CDR1 is SQVTM and CDR2 ANQGSEA. The CDR3 has 14 residues. The PCR was carried out with 60 Vbeta primers and 13 Jbeta primers. The repertoire was sequenced with immunoSEQ multiplex PCR; TCRdb's copy has only in-frame clones and lacks some. The sample holds 100,000 to 150,000 clones; over 60% are singletons and the top ten take roughly 3.9%. Points on this clone: The antigen is not known.

The receptor was derived from a male donor in good health and CMV-seropositive. Sequenced: PBMCs. The genes are TRBV29-1 and TRBJ2-3; 7 bases fit TRBD1. The CDR3 coding sequence is TGCAGCGTTGAGGTCGGGACAGCCACAGATACGCAGTATTTT. The encoded protein is CSVEVGTATDTQYF.